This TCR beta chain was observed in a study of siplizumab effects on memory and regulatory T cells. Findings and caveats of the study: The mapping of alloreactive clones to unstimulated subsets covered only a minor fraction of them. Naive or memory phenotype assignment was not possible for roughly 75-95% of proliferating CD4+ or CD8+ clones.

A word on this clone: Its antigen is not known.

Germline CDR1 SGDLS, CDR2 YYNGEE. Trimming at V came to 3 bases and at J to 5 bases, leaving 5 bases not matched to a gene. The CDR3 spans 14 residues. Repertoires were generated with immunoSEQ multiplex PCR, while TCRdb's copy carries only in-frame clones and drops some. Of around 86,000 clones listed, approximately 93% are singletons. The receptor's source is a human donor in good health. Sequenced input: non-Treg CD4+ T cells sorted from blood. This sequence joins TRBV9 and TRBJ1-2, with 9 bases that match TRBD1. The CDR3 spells CASSAAGQGYGYTF. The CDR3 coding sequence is TGTGCCAGCAGCGCCGCCGGACAGGGGTATGGCTACACCTTC.